Listed here are 32 T cell receptor beta chains from one sample, sequenced in a study of radiotherapy plus CTLA-4 blockade in lung cancer. Sequencing was performed with immunoSEQ multiplex PCR; in TCRdb, only in-frame clones are kept and a portion is missing. The data hold around 110,000 clones, with about 84% observed a single time. The sample here was peripheral blood, taken from a patient treated with radiotherapy plus ipilimumab. The receptors come from a human donor with non-small cell lung cancer that progressed on radiotherapy plus ipilimumab. Some clones in this sample may be carry-over from other donors' samples.

The chain recombines TRBV6-6 with TRBJ1-5; D not resolved. Trimming cost V 5 bases and J 4 bases, with 9 bases left between them. The V gene's germline CDR1 is MNHNY and CDR2 SVGAGI (reference sequence). The CDR3 consists of 13 residues. The DNA of the CDR3 is TGTGCCAGCAGTCGGACTTGGAATCAGCCCCAGCATTTT. Its translation is CASSRTWNQPQHF.

For the CDR3, the DNA is TGTGCCAGCAGTGCAACACCCGAGAACACTGAAGCTTTCTTT. It codes for CASSATPENTEAFF. The chain joins TRBV25-1 to TRBJ1-1; D remains unclear. Germline V gene data show CDR1 as MGHDK and CDR2 as SYGVNS. Trimming cost V 4 bases and J 1 base, with 10 bases left between them. This CDR3 comprises 14 residues.

This chain connects TRBV6-1 to TRBJ1-1; possible D gene TRBD1, 6 bases. Between the trimmed V and J ends, which lost 2 bases and 7 bases, there was a span of 20 bases. This CDR3 has 16 residues. Germline V gene lookup returns CDR1 MNHNS and CDR2 SASEGT. The CDR3: CASSEKGHLRSFEAFF. DNA for the CDR3: TGTGCCAGCAGTGAAAAGGGACACTTGCGATCTTTTGAAGCTTTCTTT.

This chain uses TRBV7-9 with TRBJ2-3; 7 nucleotides agree with TRBD2. With V trimmed by 2 bases and J by 4 bases, 6 bases remained unmatched. The CDR3 covers 15 residues. Germline-derived CDR1 and CDR2 are SEHNR and FQNEAQ (reference sequence). The CDR3 loop is CASSLSGVSADTQYF. DNA for the CDR3: TGTGCCAGCAGCTTAAGCGGGGTCTCCGCAGATACGCAGTATTTT. Based on the CDR3 plus reference TRBV7-9 and TRBJ2-3, the full variable domain is DTGVSQNPRHKITKRGQNVTFRCDPISEHNRLYWYRQTLGQGPEFLTYFQNEAQLEKSRLLSDRFSAERPKGSFSTLEIQRTEQGDSAMYLCASSLSGVSADTQYFGPGTRLTVL.

Comment on this clone: The germline gene is not matched at one end of the junction; a read error may be the cause. The chain combines TRBV7-7 with TRBJ2-7, with 9 positions matching TRBD2. From germline, CDR1 is SSHAT and CDR2 FNYEAQ (reference sequence). The length of the CDR3 is 15 residues. The CDR3 loop is CASSLQAGGAYEQYF. The CDR3 DNA reads as TGTGCTAGCAGCTTACAAGCGGGGGGAGCCTACGAGCAGTACTTC.

Points on this clone: One end of the junction fails to match germline, which may point to a read error. The chain has TRBV2 and TRBJ1-3; TRBD1 is a possible D gene (5 bases). The CDR3 is made up of 15 amino acids. The V gene's germline CDR1 is SNHLY and CDR2 FYNNEI. The CDR3 loop is CASSVTSTAGNTVYF. DNA of the CDR3: TGTGCCAGCAGTGTAACCTCGACAGCTGGAAACACCGTATATTTT.

This clone was recorded a few times. The chain links TRBV6-1 to TRBJ1-6; D remains unclear. Germline CDR1 MNHNS, CDR2 SASEGT. V lost 2 bases and J lost 5, with 10 bases in between. This CDR3 spans 15 amino acids. The CDR3 is CASSEILLDNSPLHF. In DNA, the CDR3 is TGTGCCAGCAGTGAAATCTTGCTTGATAATTCACCCCTCCACTTT.

The V call is TRBV7-9, the J call TRBJ1-3; maybe TRBD1 (5 bases). The germline CDR1 and CDR2 sequences are SEHNR and FQNEAQ (reference sequence). CDR3 size: 17 residues. V lost 1 base and J 0 bases, leaving 13 bases between the germline ends. The CDR3, as DNA: TGTGCCAGCAGCTTAGGGGTCGGGACTCTCTCTGGAAACACCATATATTTT. Translating gives CASSLGVGTLSGNTIYF.

This clone has more than one count but fewer than ten. V gene TRBV6-1 combines with J gene TRBJ1-1, with a weak D call TRBD1 (5 bases). From germline, CDR1 is MNHNS and CDR2 SASEGT. Trimming took off 6 bases at V and 7 bases at J, with 9 bases between the two ends. This CDR3 is 11 amino acids long. The CDR3 reads CASRGGIEAFF. CDR3 DNA sequence: TGTGCCAGCAGGGGGGGGATTGAAGCTTTCTTT.

The chain links TRBV7-2 to TRBJ1-1; 7 bases match TRBD1. CDR1 and CDR2 from the germline V gene are SGHTA and FQGNSA. The CDR3 is 15 amino acids. With V trimmed by 5 bases and J by 1 base, 7 bases remained unmatched. This CDR3 reads CASSRTGIGNTEAFF. The DNA of the CDR3 is TGTGCCAGCAGCCGGACAGGTATTGGGAACACTGAAGCTTTCTTT.

This chain links TRBV5-8 with TRBJ1-5, with D uncertain. The CDR3 length is 13 residues. CDR1 and CDR2 (germline): SGHTS, YDEGEE. The V and J ends lost 2 bases and 7 bases respectively, with 10 bases between them. The CDR3: CASSLVQGQPQHF. The CDR3 DNA follows: TGTGCCAGCAGCTTAGTTCAAGGGCAGCCCCAGCATTTT.

This clone was detected a few times. CDR3 amino acids: CASSLYRGQGVTGELFF. CDR3 coding DNA: TGTGCCAGCAGCCTCTACCGGGGCCAAGGGGTGACCGGGGAGCTGTTTTTT. This chain links TRBV7-9 with TRBJ2-2; D might be TRBD1 or TRBD2, each matching 5 bases. Trimming cost V 5 bases and J 5 bases, with 21 bases left between them. The CDR3 runs 17 residues. Germline values: CDR1 SEHNR, CDR2 FQNEAQ (reference sequence).

The chain links TRBV9 to TRBJ1-1; D is perhaps TRBD1 (5 bases). The CDR3 totals 13 residues. V gave up 3 bases and J gave up 6 bases, with 12 bases separating them. Germline V gene data show CDR1 as SGDLS and CDR2 as YYNGEE. In nucleotides, the CDR3 is TGTGCCAGCAGCGGCCGGGGGGTCGCTGAAGCTTTCTTT. This codes for CASSGRGVAEAFF.

The V gene is TRBV5-1, the J gene TRBJ2-1; 11 bases are shared with TRBD2. This CDR3 spans 15 amino acids. With 4 bases clipped from V and 3 bases from J, the junction kept 3 bases outside the gene matches. In germline, CDR1 is SGHRS, CDR2 YFSETQ. The CDR3, as DNA: TGCGCCAGCAGCACCACTAGCGGGGGCTACAATGAGCAGTTCTTC. It yields the protein CASSTTSGGYNEQFF.

The rearrangement uses TRBV5-1 and TRBJ2-7, with TRBD2 matching over 13 bases. CDR1 and CDR2 (germline): SGHRS, YFSETQ. After removal of 2 bases from V and 3 bases from J, the junction contained 2 bases not matched to a gene. CDR3 size: 15 residues. CDR3 bases: TGCGCCAGCAGCTTCGGGACTAGCGGGGACTACGAGCAGTACTTC. This gives the protein CASSFGTSGDYEQYF.

The DNA for the CDR3 is TGTGCCAGCAGTCGAAATCCCGGGACAGCTCATAATTCACCCCTCCACTTT. Translation gives CASSRNPGTAHNSPLHF. The V gene is TRBV13, the J gene TRBJ1-6, with 7 bases identical to TRBD1. The CDR3 runs to 17 residues. J lost 5 bases, V lost 6 bases, and 13 bases had no gene match. Looked up from germline, CDR1 is PRHDT and CDR2 is FYEKMQ (reference sequence). The full variable domain, completed using reference TRBV13 and TRBJ1-6, is AAGVIQSPRHLIKEKRETATLKCYPIPRHDTVYWYQQGPGQDPQFLISFYEKMQSDKGSIPDRFSAQQFSDYHSELNMSSLELGDSALYFCASSRNPGTAHNSPLHFGNGTRLTVT.

The chain couples TRBV11-2 to TRBJ2-3; either TRBD1 or TRBD2 may fit D (5 bases each). V lost 5 bases to trimming and J lost 1 base, with 10 bases between them. Germline lookup yields CDR1 SGHAT and CDR2 FQNNGV. CDR3 size: 14 residues. The CDR3 spells CASSLWDRTDTQYF. DNA of the CDR3: TGTGCCAGCAGCCTCTGGGACCGCACAGATACGCAGTATTTT.

Concerning this clone: In the same sample, other DNA sequences code for this CDR3. The genes are TRBV6-5 and TRBJ1-2; tentative D call: TRBD1 (5 bases). The V gene's germline CDR1 is MNHEY and CDR2 SVGAGI. Trimming took 11 bases from V and 6 from J, leaving 19 bases between them. The CDR3 covers 13 residues. DNA of the CDR3: TGTGCCTCCAGCGTGGGCAGGGTAGATGGCTACACCTTC. Translation: CASSVGRVDGYTF.

The rearrangement links TRBV5-4 to TRBJ2-6, with no clear D. The V end was cut by 3 bases, the J end by 0 bases, with 7 bases between. CDR1 and CDR2 (germline): SGHNT, YYREEE (reference sequence). The CDR3 is 15 residues long. The CDR3 here is CASSSPDSGANVLTF. The CDR3 nucleotides are TGTGCCAGCAGCTCCCCTGACTCTGGGGCCAACGTCCTGACTTTC.

J is TRBJ1-2 and V is TRBV11-1; D is unresolved. V was trimmed by 5 bases and J by 8 bases, leaving 15 bases between them. The CDR3 has 13 residues. From germline, CDR1 is SGHAT and CDR2 FQDESV (reference sequence). In DNA, the CDR3 is TGTGCCAGCAGCCCCTCCGGACTCGAAGGCTACACCTTC. This translates into CASSPSGLEGYTF.

The rearrangement links TRBV4-2 to TRBJ2-7, with D unresolved. V was pared by 0 bases and J by 4 bases, with 4 bases between. CDR3 length: 12 amino acids. Germline V gene sequence: CDR1 LGHNA, CDR2 YNFKEQ. CDR3 nucleotides: TGTGCCAGCAGCCAAGAGCGGTACGAGCAGTACTTC. Translating gives CASSQERYEQYF.

This chain connects TRBV19 to TRBJ1-2; D is uncertain. The germline gives CDR1 LNHDA, CDR2 SQIVND (reference sequence). The ends were cut back, 2 bases at V and 4 bases at J, with 5 bases in the middle. The CDR3 loop spans 12 amino acids. CDR3: CASSITAYGYTF. CDR3 nucleotide sequence: TGTGCCAGTAGTATAACCGCCTATGGCTACACCTTC.

This clone was detected once. The J gene is TRBJ2-7, the V gene TRBV7-8, with D possibly TRBD2 on 7 matching bases. CDR3 length: 15 amino acids. V lost 1 base to trimming and J lost 4 bases, with 14 bases between them. Germline CDR1 reads SGHVS; CDR2 reads FQNEAQ. The DNA of the CDR3 is TGTGCCAGCAGCTTAGTGGGGGGGCTCTTGTACGAGCAGTACTTC. Amino acid sequence: CASSLVGGLLYEQYF.

The CDR3 here is CASSERAGYYEQYF. DNA for the CDR3: TGTGCCAGCAGTGAAAGGGCAGGGTACTACGAGCAGTACTTC. The rearrangement uses TRBV2 and TRBJ2-7; a weak D match, TRBD1 (5 bases). This CDR3 contains 14 residues. V shed 2 bases and J shed 3 bases, with 11 bases lying between them. Germline V lookup: CDR1 SNHLY, CDR2 FYNNEI.

The chain recombines TRBV4-3 with TRBJ1-1, with D maybe TRBD1 (6 bases). Germline loops: CDR1 LGHNA, CDR2 YSLEER. The V end was cut by 0 bases, the J end by 3 bases, with 20 bases between. The length of the CDR3 is 18 residues. CDR3 loop: CASSQDWGKTGFDTEAFF. The CDR3 region has the DNA TGCGCCAGCAGCCAAGATTGGGGGAAAACAGGGTTCGACACTGAAGCTTTCTTT.

This chain links TRBV6-8 with TRBJ1-2; D not resolved. V lost 5 bases and J 3 bases, leaving 4 bases between the germline ends. CDR3 size: 11 residues. Germline CDR1 MNHGY, CDR2 SAAAGT. CDR3 protein: CASSPYYGYTF. In DNA, the CDR3 is TGTGCCAGCAGTCCGTACTATGGCTACACCTTC.

The chain links TRBV19 to TRBJ2-5; possibly TRBD1 or TRBD2 for D (5 bases each). The CDR3 is made up of 14 amino acids. Germline values: CDR1 LNHDA, CDR2 SQIVND (reference sequence). Trimming stripped 2 bases from V and 1 base from J, with 8 bases between. CDR3 residues: CASSIWGFQETQYF. CDR3 DNA sequence: TGTGCCAGTAGTATATGGGGGTTCCAAGAGACCCAGTACTTC.

The V call is TRBV29-1, the J call TRBJ2-2; D is ambiguous. The CDR3 has 16 amino acids. Germline CDR1 and CDR2: SQVTM and ANQGSEA. Trimming removed 4 bases at V and 3 bases at J, with 18 bases between. CDR3 region: CSVAQSRLPHTGELFF. As DNA, the CDR3 is TGCAGCGTTGCTCAGTCAAGATTACCGCACACCGGGGAGCTGTTTTTT.

Only one count was recorded for this clone. The chain uses TRBV10-2 and TRBJ2-7, with 9 bases aligning to TRBD2. Germline values: CDR1 WSHSY, CDR2 SAAADI. This CDR3 contains 14 residues. V lost 3 bases and J lost 4; bases outside the gene matches: 4. The CDR3 coding sequence is TGCGCCAGCAGTGAAACTAGCGGGCTGTACGAGCAGTACTTC. Its protein product is CASSETSGLYEQYF.

This chain links TRBV5-6 with TRBJ2-1; a weak D match, TRBD2 (5 bases). Germline CDR1 reads SGHDT; CDR2 reads YYEEEE. The CDR3 is 11 residues long. The V end was cut by 2 bases, the J end by 10 bases, with 7 bases between. The CDR3 sequence is CASSFGLEQFF. CDR3 DNA sequence: TGTGCCAGCAGCTTCGGACTGGAGCAGTTCTTC.

The chain has TRBV28 and TRBJ1-5; TRBD1 matches at 9 bases. Trimming at V came to 5 bases and at J to 1 base, leaving 9 bases not matched to a gene. The germline gives CDR1 MDHEN, CDR2 SYDVKM. The CDR3 length is 17 residues. The CDR3 DNA is TGTGCCAGCAGTCTCTTTACCGGGACAGGGAGCAATCAGCCCCAGCATTTT. Encoded protein: CASSLFTGTGSNQPQHF.

The rearrangement joins TRBV4-1 to TRBJ2-5, with TRBD2 matching over 9 bases. The better agreement between TRBJ2-7 and the DNA end casts doubt on the J call. CDR1 is MGHRA, CDR2 YSYEKL, per germline. The CDR3 has 16 amino acids. DNA for the CDR3: TGCGCCAGCAGCCGTGACAGCGCTAGCGGGGCCTACGAGCAGTACTTC. It yields the protein CASSRDSASGAYEQYF.